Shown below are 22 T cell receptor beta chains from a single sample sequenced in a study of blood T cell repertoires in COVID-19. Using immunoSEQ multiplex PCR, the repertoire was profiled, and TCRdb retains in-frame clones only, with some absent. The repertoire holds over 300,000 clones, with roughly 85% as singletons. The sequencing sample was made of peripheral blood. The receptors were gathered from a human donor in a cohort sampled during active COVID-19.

DNA for the CDR3: TGCAGTGCTAGTGGCCACCCGACAGGCGGAAACACCATATATTTT. Translating gives CSASGHPTGGNTIYF. V gene TRBV20-1 combines with J gene TRBJ1-3; D possibly corresponds to TRBD1 (6 bases). The ends were cut back, 3 bases at V and 4 bases at J, with 16 bases in the middle. Germline V gene lookup returns CDR1 DFQATT and CDR2 SNEGSKA (reference sequence). The CDR3 extends over 15 amino acids.

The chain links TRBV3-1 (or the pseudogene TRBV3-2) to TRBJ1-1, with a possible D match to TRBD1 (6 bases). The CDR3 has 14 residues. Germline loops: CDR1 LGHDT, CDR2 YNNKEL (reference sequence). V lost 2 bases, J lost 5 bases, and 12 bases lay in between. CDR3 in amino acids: CASSQRQGKTEAFF. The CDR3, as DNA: TGTGCCAGCAGCCAAAGGCAGGGGAAAACTGAAGCTTTCTTT.

The CDR3: CASITGVLAFF. The CDR3, as DNA: TGTGCCAGCATCACAGGGGTTTTGGCTTTCTTT. The gene calls are TRBV6-5 and TRBJ1-1, with 7 bases identical to TRBD1. This CDR3 contains 11 residues. Germline assignment: CDR1 MNHEY and CDR2 SVGAGI. J gave up 11 bases and V 7 bases, and 7 bases lay outside the gene matches.

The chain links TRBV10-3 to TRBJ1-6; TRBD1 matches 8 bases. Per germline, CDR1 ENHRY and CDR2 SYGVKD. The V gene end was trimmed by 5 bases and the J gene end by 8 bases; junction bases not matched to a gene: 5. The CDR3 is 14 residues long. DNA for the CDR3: TGTGCCATCAGTTCGGACAGGGAGGATTCACCCCTCCACTTT. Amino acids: CAISSDREDSPLHF.

CDR3 amino acids: CASSFGTGISAYEQYF. CDR3 in DNA: TGTGCCAGCAGCTTCGGGACAGGGATCTCCGCCTACGAGCAGTACTTC. The chain has TRBV9 and TRBJ2-7; 9 nucleotides agree with TRBD1. The V gene end was trimmed by 4 bases and the J gene end by 2 bases; junction bases not matched to a gene: 10. This CDR3 has 16 residues. Germline-derived CDR1 and CDR2 are SGDLS and YYNGEE.

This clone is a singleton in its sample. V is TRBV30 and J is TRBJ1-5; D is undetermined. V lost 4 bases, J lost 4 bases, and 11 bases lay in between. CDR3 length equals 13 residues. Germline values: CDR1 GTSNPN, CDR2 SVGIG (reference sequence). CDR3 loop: CAWKGDGNQPQHF. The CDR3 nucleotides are TGTGCCTGGAAGGGAGACGGGAATCAGCCCCAGCATTTT.

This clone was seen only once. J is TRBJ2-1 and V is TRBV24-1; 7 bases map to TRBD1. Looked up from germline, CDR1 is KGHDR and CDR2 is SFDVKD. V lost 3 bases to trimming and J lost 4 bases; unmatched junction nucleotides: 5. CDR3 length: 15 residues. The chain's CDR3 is CATSDDRAAYNEQFF. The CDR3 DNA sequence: TGTGCCACCAGTGATGACAGGGCGGCGTACAATGAGCAGTTCTTC.

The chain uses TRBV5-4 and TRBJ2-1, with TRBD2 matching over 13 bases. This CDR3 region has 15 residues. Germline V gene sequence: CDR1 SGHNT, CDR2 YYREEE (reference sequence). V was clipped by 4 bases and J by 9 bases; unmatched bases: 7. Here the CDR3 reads CASSPRTSGGFEQFF. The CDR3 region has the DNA TGTGCCAGCAGCCCTAGGACTAGCGGGGGTTTTGAGCAGTTCTTC. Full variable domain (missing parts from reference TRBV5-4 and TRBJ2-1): ETGVTQSPTHLIKTRGQQVTLRCSSQSGHNTVSWYQQALGQGPQFIFQYYREEENGRGNFPPRFSGLQFPNYSSELNVNALELDDSALYLCASSPRTSGGFEQFFGPGTRLTVL.

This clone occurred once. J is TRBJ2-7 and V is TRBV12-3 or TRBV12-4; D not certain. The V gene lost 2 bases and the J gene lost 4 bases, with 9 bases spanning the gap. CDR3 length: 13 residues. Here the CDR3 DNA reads TGTGCCAGCAGTTTACCTCTAAGTTACGAGCAGTACTTC. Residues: CASSLPLSYEQYF.

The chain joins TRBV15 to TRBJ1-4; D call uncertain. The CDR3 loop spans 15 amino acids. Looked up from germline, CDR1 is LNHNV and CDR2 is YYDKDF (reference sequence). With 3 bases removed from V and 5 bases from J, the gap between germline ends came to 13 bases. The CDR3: CATSRGEGTNEKLFF. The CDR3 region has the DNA TGTGCCACCAGCAGGGGTGAGGGTACGAATGAAAAACTGTTTTTT.

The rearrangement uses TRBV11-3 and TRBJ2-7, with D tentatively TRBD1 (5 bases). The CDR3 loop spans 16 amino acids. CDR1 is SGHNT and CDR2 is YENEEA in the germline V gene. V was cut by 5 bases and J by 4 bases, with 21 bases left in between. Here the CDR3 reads CASSTKPRQFSYEQYF. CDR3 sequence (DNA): TGTGCCAGCAGCACTAAACCCCGACAGTTCTCGTACGAGCAGTACTTC.

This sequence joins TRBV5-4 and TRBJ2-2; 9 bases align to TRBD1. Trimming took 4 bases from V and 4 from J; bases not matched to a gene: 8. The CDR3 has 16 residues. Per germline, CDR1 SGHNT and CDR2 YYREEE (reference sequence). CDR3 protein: CASSPGQGLGTGELFF. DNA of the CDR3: TGTGCCAGCAGCCCCGGACAGGGGCTGGGCACCGGGGAGCTGTTTTTT.

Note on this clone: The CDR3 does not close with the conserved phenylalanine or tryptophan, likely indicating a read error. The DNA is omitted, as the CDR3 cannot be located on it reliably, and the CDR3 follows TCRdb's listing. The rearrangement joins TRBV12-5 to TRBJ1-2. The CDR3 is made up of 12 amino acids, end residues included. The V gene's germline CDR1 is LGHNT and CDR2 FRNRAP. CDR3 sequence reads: CASGLPGGRVFS.

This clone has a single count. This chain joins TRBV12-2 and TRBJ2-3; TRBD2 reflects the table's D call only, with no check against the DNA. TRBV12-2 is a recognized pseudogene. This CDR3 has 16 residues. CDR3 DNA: TGTGCAAGTCGCTTAGATTTTGAGGAAAGCACAGATACGCAGTATTTT. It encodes CASRLDFEESTDTQYF.

The CDR3 bases are TGTGCCAGCAGCTTAGGCGGGGGGGCTTTGAATACGCAGTATTTT. Amino acids: CASSLGGGALNTQYF. V usage is TRBV7-3 and J usage is TRBJ2-3; TRBD2 agrees at 9 bases. CDR1 and CDR2 (germline): SGHTA, FQGTGA. There are 15 residues in the CDR3. V lost 2 bases and J lost 7; bases outside the gene matches: 7.

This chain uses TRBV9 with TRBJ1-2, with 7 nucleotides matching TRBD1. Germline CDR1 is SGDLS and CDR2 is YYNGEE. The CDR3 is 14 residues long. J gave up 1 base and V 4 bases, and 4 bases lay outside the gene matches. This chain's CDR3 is CASSPGTDNYGYTF. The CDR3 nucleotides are TGTGCCAGCAGCCCAGGGACAGATAACTATGGCTACACCTTC. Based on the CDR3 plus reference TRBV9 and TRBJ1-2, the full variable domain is DSGVTQTPKHLITATGQRVTLRCSPRSGDLSVYWYQQSLDQGLQFLIQYYNGEERAKGNILERFSAQQFPDLHSELNLSSLELGDSALYFCASSPGTDNYGYTFGSGTRLTVV.

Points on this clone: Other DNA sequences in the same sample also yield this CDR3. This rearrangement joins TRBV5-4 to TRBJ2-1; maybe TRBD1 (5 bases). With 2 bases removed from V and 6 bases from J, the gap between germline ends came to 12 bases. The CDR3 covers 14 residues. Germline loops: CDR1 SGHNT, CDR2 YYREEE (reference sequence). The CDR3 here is CASSLGGRGNEQFF. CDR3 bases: TGTGCCAGCAGCTTAGGCGGTAGGGGCAATGAGCAGTTCTTC.

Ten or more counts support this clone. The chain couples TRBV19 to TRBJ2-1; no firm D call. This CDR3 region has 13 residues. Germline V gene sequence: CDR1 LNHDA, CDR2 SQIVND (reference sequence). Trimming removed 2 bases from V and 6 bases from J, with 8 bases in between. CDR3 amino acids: CASSIKQFNEQFF. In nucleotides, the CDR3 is TGTGCCAGTAGTATAAAACAGTTCAATGAGCAGTTCTTC.

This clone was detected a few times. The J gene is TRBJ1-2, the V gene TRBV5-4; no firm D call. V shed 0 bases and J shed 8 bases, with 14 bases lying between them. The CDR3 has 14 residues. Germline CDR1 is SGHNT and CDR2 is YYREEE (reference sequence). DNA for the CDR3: TGTGCCAGCAGCTTGGCCCAGCCGGGTCGGGGCTACACCTTC. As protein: CASSLAQPGRGYTF.

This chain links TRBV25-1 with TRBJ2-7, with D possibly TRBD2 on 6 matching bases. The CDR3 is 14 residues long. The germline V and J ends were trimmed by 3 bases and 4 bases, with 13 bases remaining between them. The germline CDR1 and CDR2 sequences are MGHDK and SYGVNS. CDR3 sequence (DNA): TGTGCCAGCAGTGACCCTGGGGGAGGTTACGAGCAGTACTTC. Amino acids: CASSDPGGGYEQYF.

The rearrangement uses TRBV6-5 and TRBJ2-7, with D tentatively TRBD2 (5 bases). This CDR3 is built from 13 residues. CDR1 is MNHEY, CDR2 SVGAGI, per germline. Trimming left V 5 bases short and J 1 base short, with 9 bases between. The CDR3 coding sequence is TGTGCCAGCAGTATTACGGGGTCCTACGAGCAGTACTTC. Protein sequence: CASSITGSYEQYF.

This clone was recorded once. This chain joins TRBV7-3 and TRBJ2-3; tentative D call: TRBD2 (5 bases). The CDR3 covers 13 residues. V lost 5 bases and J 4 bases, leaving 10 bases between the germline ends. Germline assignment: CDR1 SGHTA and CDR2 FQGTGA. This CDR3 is CASSLAIADTQYF. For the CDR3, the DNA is TGTGCCAGCAGCCTAGCAATCGCAGATACGCAGTATTTT.